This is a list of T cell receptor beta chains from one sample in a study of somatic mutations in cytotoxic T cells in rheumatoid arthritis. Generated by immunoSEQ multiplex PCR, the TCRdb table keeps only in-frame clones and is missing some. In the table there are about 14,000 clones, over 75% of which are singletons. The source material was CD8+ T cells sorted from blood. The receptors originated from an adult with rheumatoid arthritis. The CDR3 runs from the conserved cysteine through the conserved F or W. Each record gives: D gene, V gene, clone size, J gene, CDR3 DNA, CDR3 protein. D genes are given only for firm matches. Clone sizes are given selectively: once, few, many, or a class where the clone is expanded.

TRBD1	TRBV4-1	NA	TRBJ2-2	TGCGCCAGCAGCGAACAGGGGTCCGGGGAGCTGTTTTTT	CASSEQGSGELFF
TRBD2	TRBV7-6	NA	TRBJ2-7	TGTGCCAGCAGCTCCGGTTTACTGGGGGGGGCCTACGAGCAGTACTTC	CASSSGLLGGAYEQYF
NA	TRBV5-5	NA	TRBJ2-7	TGTGCCAGCAGCTTTGATGCAGGCACATACGAGCAGTACTTC	CASSFDAGTYEQYF
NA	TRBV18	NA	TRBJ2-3	TGTGCCAGCTCCTCACCTGTCGGCGGGGCTGGCACGCATACGCAGTATTTT	CASSSPVGGAGTHTQYF
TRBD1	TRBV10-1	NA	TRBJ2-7	TGCGCCAGTGGACAGGGCGACGAGCAGTACTTC	CASGQGDEQYF
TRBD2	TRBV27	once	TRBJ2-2	TGTGCCAGCAGTCCTACTCCCCCACTAGCGGGTGGACCCGGGGAGCTGTTTTTT	CASSPTPPLAGGPGELFF
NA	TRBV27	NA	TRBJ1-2	TGTGCCAGCAGCACCGGGACTTCCCCCTATGGCTACACCTTC	CASSTGTSPYGYTF
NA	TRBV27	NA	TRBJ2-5	TGTGCCAGCAGTTTCGGAACAGGGTACCAAGAGACCCAGTACTTC	CASSFGTGYQETQYF
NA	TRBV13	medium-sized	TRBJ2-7	TGTGCCAGCAGCTTAGGCCTCGGGACACACTACGAGCAGTACTTC	CASSLGLGTHYEQYF
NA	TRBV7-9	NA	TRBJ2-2	TGTGCCAGCAGCTTAGAAGGCAGGGGTTTTGGCGGGGAGCTGTTTTTT	CASSLEGRGFGGELFF
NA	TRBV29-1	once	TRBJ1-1	TGCAGCGTTTTCGGGGGGAGCACTGAAGCTTTCTTT	CSVFGGSTEAFF
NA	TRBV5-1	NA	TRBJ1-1	TGCGCCAGCATTTCTGATTCCGGAACTGAAGCTTTCTTT	CASISDSGTEAFF
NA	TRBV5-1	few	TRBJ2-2	TGCGCCAGCAGCTTGGTGGACATGACCGGGGAGCTGTTTTTT	CASSLVDMTGELFF
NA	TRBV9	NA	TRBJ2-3	TGTGCCAGCAGCCAGGGGGGCGGGGATACGCAGTATTTT	CASSQGGGDTQYF
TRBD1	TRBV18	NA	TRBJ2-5	TGTGCCAGCTCACCCGACAGGGTAAAGTGGGAGACCCAGTACTTC	CASSPDRVKWETQYF
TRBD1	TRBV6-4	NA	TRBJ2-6	TGTGCCAGCGCCTTACAGGGGTCTGGGGCCAACGTCCTGACTTTC	CASALQGSGANVLTF
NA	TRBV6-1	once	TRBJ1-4	TGTGCCAGCTATATAGGGGGGGGATTTAATGAAAAACTGTTTTTT	CASYIGGGFNEKLFF
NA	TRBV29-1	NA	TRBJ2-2	TGCAGCGTAGACACCGGGACCGGGGAGCTGTTTTTT	CSVDTGTGELFF
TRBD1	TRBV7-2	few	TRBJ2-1	TGTGCCAGCAGCTTAGCGCTCGGCAGGGGGAATGAGCAGTTCTTC	CASSLALGRGNEQFF
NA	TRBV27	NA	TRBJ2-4	TGTGCCAGCAGCCACGGACAACAGACTGCCAAAAACATTCAGTACTTC	CASSHGQQTAKNIQYF
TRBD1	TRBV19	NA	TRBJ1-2	TGTGCCAGTAGGATCCCCCGCGGGACAGGGGCGGGTGGCTACACCTTC	CASRIPRGTGAGGYTF
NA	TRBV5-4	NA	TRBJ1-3	TGTGCCAGCAGCTTGGGGGGAGAGGCTGGAAACACCATATATTTT	CASSLGGEAGNTIYF
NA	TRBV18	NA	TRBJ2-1	TGTGCCAGCTCACCAGTTGAGAGAGGGTCCTACAATGAGCAGTTCTTC	CASSPVERGSYNEQFF
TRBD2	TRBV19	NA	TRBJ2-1	TGTGCCAGTAGTACCGGGACTAGCGGGGGGCGGGAGCAGTTCTTC	CASSTGTSGGREQFF
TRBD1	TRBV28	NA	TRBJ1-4	TGTGCCAGCAGTTTAAGACAGGGGTGGGAAAAACTGTTTTTT	CASSLRQGWEKLFF
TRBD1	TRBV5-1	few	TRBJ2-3	TGCGCCAGCAGCCGGGACAGGGCAATCACAGATACGCAGTATTTT	CASSRDRAITDTQYF
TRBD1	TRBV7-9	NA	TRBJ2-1	TGTGCCAGCAGCTTTAGGGACAGGGACGAGCAGTTCTTC	CASSFRDRDEQFF
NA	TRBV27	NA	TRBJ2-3	TGTGCCAGCAGTTTCCAAACAGGGTTGCCCACAGATACGCAGTATTTT	CASSFQTGLPTDTQYF
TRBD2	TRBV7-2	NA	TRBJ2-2	TGTGCCAGCAGCGTCCTAGCGGGGGGCCGGGGACGTACCGGGGAGCTGTTTTTT	CASSVLAGGRGRTGELFF
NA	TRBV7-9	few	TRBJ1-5	TGTGCCAGCAGCCCGGGACCCCTTGTCCAGCCCCAGCATTTT	CASSPGPLVQPQHF
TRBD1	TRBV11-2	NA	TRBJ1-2	TGTGCCAGCAGCCCTTACGGGACAGGGGGCTATGGCTACACCTTC	CASSPYGTGGYGYTF
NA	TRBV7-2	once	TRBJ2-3	TGTGCCAGCAGCTTAGGAAGGGGACTGCGGGATACGCAGTATTTT	CASSLGRGLRDTQYF
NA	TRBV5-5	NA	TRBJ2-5	TGTGCCAGCAGCTTGTGGTCGGCGCAAAAGACCCAGTACTTC	CASSLWSAQKTQYF
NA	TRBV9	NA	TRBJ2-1	TGTGCCAGCAGCCGAGGGCCCAATGAGCAGTTCTTC	CASSRGPNEQFF
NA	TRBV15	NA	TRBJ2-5	TGTGCCACCGGTCCAATAGAGACCCAGTACTTC	CATGPIETQYF
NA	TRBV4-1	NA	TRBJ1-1	TGCGCCAGCAGCCACCTACAGGGTTTGGACACTGAAGCTTTCTTT	CASSHLQGLDTEAFF
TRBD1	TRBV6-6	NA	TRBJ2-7	TGTGCCAGCAGACACAGGGGATACGAGCAGTACTTC	CASRHRGYEQYF
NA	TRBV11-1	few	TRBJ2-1	TGTGCCAGCAGGGGCGGCCGGGAGATTGAGCAGTTCTTC	CASRGGREIEQFF
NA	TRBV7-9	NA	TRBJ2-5	TGTGCCAGCAGCTTAAGGGGGACCCAGTACTTC	CASSLRGTQYF
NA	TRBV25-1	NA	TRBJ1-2	TGTGCCAGCGGTCAGGGGCCGCACTATGGCTACACCTTC	CASGQGPHYGYTF
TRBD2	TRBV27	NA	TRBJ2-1	TGTGCCAGCAGAGAACTAGCGGGGGGGCCGGTCCCTGAGCAGTTCTTC	CASRELAGGPVPEQFF
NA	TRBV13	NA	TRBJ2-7	TGTGCCAGCAGCTACCAAAAACGGTCGTCCGACGAGCAGTACTTC	CASSYQKRSSDEQYF
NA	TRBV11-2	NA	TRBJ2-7	TGTGCCAGCAGCCAGAGGTTCGGGTACGAGCAGTACTTC	CASSQRFGYEQYF
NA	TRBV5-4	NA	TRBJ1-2	TGTGCCAGCAGCTTGGGGTCGGCAGGGGATGGCTACACCTTC	CASSLGSAGDGYTF
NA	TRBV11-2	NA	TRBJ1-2	TGTGCCAGCAGCTTAGGGGGGGGGCCGCTCTATGGCTACACCTTC	CASSLGGGPLYGYTF
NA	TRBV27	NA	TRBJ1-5	TGTGCCAGCAGTCTCACCCACCCATCGGGGTCAAATCAGCCCCAGCATTTT	CASSLTHPSGSNQPQHF
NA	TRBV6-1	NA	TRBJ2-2	TGTGCCAGCAGTGAAGTTGCTAGCCCCCGGCCCGGGGAGCTGTTTTTT	CASSEVASPRPGELFF
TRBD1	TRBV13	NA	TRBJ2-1	TGTGCCAGCAGCACCAAAGACAGGGGTTTCCTCTACAATGAGCAGTTCTTC	CASSTKDRGFLYNEQFF
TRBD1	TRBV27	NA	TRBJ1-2	TGTGCCAGCAGTACTTACCGGGACAGGGTATCGTGGACCTTC	CASSTYRDRVSWTF
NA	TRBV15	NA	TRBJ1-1	TGTGCCACCAGAAGGGACCGGGGCACTGAAGCTTTCTTT	CATRRDRGTEAFF
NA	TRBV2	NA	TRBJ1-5	TGTGCCAGCAGTGACGGACTGAATAGCAATCAGCCCCAGCATTTT	CASSDGLNSNQPQHF
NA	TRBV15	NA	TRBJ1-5	TGTGCCACGGGGGGCCGCAATCAGCCCCAGCATTTT	CATGGRNQPQHF
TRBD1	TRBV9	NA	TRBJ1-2	TGTGCCAGCAGCCCCTGGACAGGGCTCTCTGGCTACACCTTC	CASSPWTGLSGYTF
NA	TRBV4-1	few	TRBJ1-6	TGCGCCAGCAGCCTCCTAATGGGTTCACCCCTCCACTTT	CASSLLMGSPLHF
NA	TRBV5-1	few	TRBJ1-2	TGCGCCAGCAGCCGAGGCGTTAGTTTGGGTGGCTACACCTTC	CASSRGVSLGGYTF
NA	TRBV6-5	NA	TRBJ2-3	TGTGCCAGCAGAGGGGGTACCCATACGCAGTATTTT	CASRGGTHTQYF
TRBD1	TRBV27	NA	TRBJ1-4	TGTGCCAGCAGTCCCTTGACAGGGGGCTATGAAAAACTGTTTTTT	CASSPLTGGYEKLFF
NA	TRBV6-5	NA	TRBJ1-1	TGTGCCAGCGGGCCGGGGGCTAACACTGAAGCTTTCTTT	CASGPGANTEAFF
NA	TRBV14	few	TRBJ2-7	TGTGCCAGCAGCCAAACACCCCTGGGAGCGGGCTACGAGCAGTACTTC	CASSQTPLGAGYEQYF